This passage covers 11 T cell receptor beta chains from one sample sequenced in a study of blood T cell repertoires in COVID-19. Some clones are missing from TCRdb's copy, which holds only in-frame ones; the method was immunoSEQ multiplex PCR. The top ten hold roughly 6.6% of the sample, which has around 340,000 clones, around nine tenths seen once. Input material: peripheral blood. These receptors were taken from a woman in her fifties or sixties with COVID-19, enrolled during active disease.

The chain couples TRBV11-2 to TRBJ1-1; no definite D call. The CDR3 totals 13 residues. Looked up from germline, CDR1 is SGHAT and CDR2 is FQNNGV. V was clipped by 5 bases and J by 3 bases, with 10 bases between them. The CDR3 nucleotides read TGTGCCAGCAGCATACGACTCGACACTGAAGCTTTCTTT. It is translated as CASSIRLDTEAFF.

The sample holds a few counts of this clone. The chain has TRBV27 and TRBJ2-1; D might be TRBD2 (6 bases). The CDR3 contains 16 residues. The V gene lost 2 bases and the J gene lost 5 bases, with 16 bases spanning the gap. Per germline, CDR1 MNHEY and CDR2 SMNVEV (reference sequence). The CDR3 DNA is TGTGCCAGCAGTTTAGCCCTAAGTCGGGGGAACAATGAGCAGTTCTTC. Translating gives CASSLALSRGNNEQFF.

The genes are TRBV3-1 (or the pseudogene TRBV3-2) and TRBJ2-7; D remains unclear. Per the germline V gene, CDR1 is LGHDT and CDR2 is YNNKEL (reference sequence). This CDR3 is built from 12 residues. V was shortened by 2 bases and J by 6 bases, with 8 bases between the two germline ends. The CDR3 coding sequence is TGTGCCAGCAGCCAATTCGGGTTCGAGCAGTACTTC. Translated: CASSQFGFEQYF.

CDR3: CASSLETEGHGYTF. CDR3 in DNA: TGTGCCAGCAGCTTAGAGACAGAAGGTCACGGCTACACCTTC. The V gene is TRBV7-9, the J gene TRBJ1-2, with a weak D call TRBD1 (5 bases). The CDR3 has 14 amino acids. Trimming left V 1 base short and J 8 bases short, with 14 bases between. Looked up from germline, CDR1 is SEHNR and CDR2 is FQNEAQ (reference sequence). Drawing the rest from reference TRBV7-9 and TRBJ1-2, the complete variable domain is DTGVSQNPRHKITKRGQNVTFRCDPISEHNRLYWYRQTLGQGPEFLTYFQNEAQLEKSRLLSDRFSAERPKGSFSTLEIQRTEQGDSAMYLCASSLETEGHGYTFGSGTRLTVV.

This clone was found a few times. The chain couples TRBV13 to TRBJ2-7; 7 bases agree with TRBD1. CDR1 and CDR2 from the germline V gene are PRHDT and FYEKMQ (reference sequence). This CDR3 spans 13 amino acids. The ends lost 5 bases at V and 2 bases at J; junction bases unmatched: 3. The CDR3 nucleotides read TGTGCCAGCAGCCACAGGGGACCCTACGAGCAGTACTTC. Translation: CASSHRGPYEQYF.

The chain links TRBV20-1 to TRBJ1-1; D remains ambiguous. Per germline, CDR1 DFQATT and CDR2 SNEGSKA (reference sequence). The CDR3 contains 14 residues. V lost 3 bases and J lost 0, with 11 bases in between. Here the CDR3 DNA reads TGCAGTGCTAGTCGGCGGTTTATGAACACTGAAGCTTTCTTT. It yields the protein CSASRRFMNTEAFF.

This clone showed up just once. The CDR3, as DNA: TGTGCCATCAGTGCCTCGGGACAGAATAATTCACCCCTCCACTTT. Translating it yields CAISASGQNNSPLHF. The chain links TRBV10-3 to TRBJ1-6; 7 bases are a match to TRBD1. Germline V CDR1 and CDR2: ENHRY, SYGVKD. Trimming removed 4 bases from V and 5 bases from J; junction bases left unmatched: 5. This CDR3 has 15 residues.

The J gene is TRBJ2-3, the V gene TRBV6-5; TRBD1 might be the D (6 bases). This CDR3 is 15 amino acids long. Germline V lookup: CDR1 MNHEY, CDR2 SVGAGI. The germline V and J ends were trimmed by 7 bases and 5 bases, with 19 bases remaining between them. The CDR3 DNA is TGTGCCAGCACCGACAGGCCCTCACCGCGAGATACGCAGTATTTT. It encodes CASTDRPSPRDTQYF.

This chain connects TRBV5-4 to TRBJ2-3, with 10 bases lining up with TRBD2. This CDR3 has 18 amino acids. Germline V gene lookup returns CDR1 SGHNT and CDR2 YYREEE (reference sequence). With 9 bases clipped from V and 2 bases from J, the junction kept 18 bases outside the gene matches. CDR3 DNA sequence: TGTGCCACCTCACCCTATGGACCAGCGGGGGGGGTCACAGATACGCAGTATTTT. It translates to CATSPYGPAGGVTDTQYF.

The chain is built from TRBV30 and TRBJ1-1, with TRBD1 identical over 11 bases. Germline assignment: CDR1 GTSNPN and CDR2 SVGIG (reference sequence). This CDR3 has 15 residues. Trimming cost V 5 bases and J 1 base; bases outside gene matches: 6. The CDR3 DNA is TGTGCCTGGCTGGACAGGGGGCGCGGGAACACTGAAGCTTTCTTT. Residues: CAWLDRGRGNTEAFF. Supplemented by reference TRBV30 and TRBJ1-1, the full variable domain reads SQTIHQWPATLVQPVGSPLSLECTVEGTSNPNLYWYRQAAGRGLQLLFYSVGIGQISSEVPQNLSASRPQDRQFILSSKKLLLSDSGFYLCAWLDRGRGNTEAFFGQGTRLTVV.

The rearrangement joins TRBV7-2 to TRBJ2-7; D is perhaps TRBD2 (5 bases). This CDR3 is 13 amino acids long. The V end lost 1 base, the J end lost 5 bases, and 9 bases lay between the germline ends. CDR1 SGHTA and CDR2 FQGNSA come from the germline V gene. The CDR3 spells CASSLGGQHEQYF. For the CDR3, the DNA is TGTGCCAGCAGCTTAGGAGGGCAGCACGAGCAGTACTTC.